This T cell receptor beta chain stems from a study of cytomegalovirus exposure and HLA in healthy donors. General study results and limits: One later analysis reportedly identified an Asian-associated ancestry cluster that showed fewer N-insertions than the roughly 640-donor mean.

CDR3 size: 14 residues. V lost 0 bases and J lost 3, with 8 bases in between. Germline CDR1 SGHRS, CDR2 YFSETQ. Sampled while nominally healthy, donors likely had unrecorded immune exposures. Researchers ran the PCR with 60 Vbeta and 13 Jbeta primers. Repertoires were generated with immunoSEQ multiplex PCR, while TCRdb's copy carries only in-frame clones and drops some. The repertoire shows 200,000 to 250,000 clones; the top ten hold 1.1%. With respect to this clone: Its specificity is not known. The same CDR3 arises from other DNA sequences in this sample as well.

The TCR sequence derives from a girl aged 2 to 10 in good health and CMV-seropositive. The chain is built from TRBV5-1 and TRBJ2-3, with D perhaps matching TRBD2 (5 bases). Sequenced material: PBMCs. This CDR3 is CASSLASSTDTQYF. The CDR3 bases are TGCGCCAGCAGCTTGGCTAGCTCAACAGATACGCAGTATTTT.